The present T cell receptor beta chain was sequenced within a study of Ad26.COV2.S vaccination and SARS-CoV-2 variants. Study at large: The authors gave Ad26.COV2.S intramuscularly, either once or twice 56 days apart.

Findings of the study overall: Reported findings describe substantial breadth in spike-specific CD8+ and CD4+ T cell responses following vaccination. Non-spike TCR breadth was similar in vaccine and placebo recipients.

Treatment given: about 20 received Ad26.COV2.S at low or high dose, single or two shots; 5 received placebo; per-sample allocation not given. Specimen acquisition occurred on day 63 following the initial vaccine or placebo injection. The individual, an adult aged 18-55 years, was a donor in Boston. TCRdb's copy holds only in-frame clones and misses some; the assay was immunoSEQ multiplex PCR. The sample carries some 290,000 clones, 86% recorded once. Comment on this clone: What it binds is unknown.

Germline CDR1 reads SGHDT; CDR2 reads YYEEEE. The V and J ends lost 3 bases and 7 bases, in that order; junction bases with no gene match: 5. This CDR3 region has 13 residues. Sample: peripheral blood, taken in a trial of Ad26.COV2.S vaccine versus placebo. The gene calls are TRBV5-6 and TRBJ1-2; the match to TRBD1 covers 8 bases. The clonotype comes from a person between 18 and 59 years old who received the Ad26.COV2.S COVID-19 vaccine or a placebo. CDR3 sequence (DNA): TGTGCCAGCAGCTCTGGACAGGGTCGTGGCTACACCTTC. The encoded protein is CASSSGQGRGYTF.